These 10 T cell receptor beta chains share one sample of origin, sequenced in a study of blood T cell repertoires in COVID-19. Sequencing used immunoSEQ multiplex PCR; TCRdb keeps in-frame clones, though not all of them. The sample includes fewer than 95,000 clones, approximately 75% of them seen just once. The sequenced sample consisted of peripheral blood. These receptors all come from a woman aged 80 or over with acute or convalescent COVID-19.

This chain uses TRBV7-9 with TRBJ1-2; 8 bases line up with TRBD1. The CDR3 runs to 16 residues. V dropped 5 bases and J dropped 4; count of bases not matched to a gene: 12. The germline gives CDR1 SEHNR, CDR2 FQNEAQ (reference sequence). The CDR3 sequence: CASSAPGQVPSYGYTF. DNA for the CDR3: TGTGCCAGCAGCGCTCCGGGACAGGTGCCCTCCTATGGCTACACCTTC.

The chain recombines TRBV20-1 with TRBJ2-3, with 11 bases aligning to TRBD2. The CDR3 sequence is 19 residues long. Looked up from germline, CDR1 is DFQATT and CDR2 is SNEGSKA (reference sequence). The ends lost 3 bases at V and 1 base at J; junction bases unmatched: 15. The CDR3 spells CSASASGLAGGPGTDTQYF. The CDR3 nucleotides are TGCAGTGCTAGTGCGTCTGGGCTAGCGGGGGGCCCAGGCACAGATACGCAGTATTTT.

V usage is TRBV6-2 or TRBV6-3 and J usage is TRBJ2-7; 7 nucleotides agree with TRBD1. The CDR3 extends over 14 amino acids. The junction had 9 bases not matched to a gene; V was cut back by 6 bases and J by 4 bases. Germline V CDR1 and CDR2: MNHEY, SVGEGT. The CDR3 is CASSLDRARYEQYF. CDR3 coding DNA: TGTGCCAGCAGCCTCGACAGGGCAAGATACGAGCAGTACTTC.

The genes are TRBV5-1 and TRBJ2-3, with D possibly TRBD1 on 6 matching bases. Germline loops: CDR1 SGHRS, CDR2 YFSETQ. Trimming pared 4 bases from V and 6 bases from J, leaving 9 bases between. The CDR3 has 12 residues. Here the CDR3 reads CASSPRGDTQYF. The CDR3, as DNA: TGCGCCAGCAGCCCTAGGGGGGATACGCAGTATTTT.

This clone was observed a handful of times. The rearrangement uses TRBV28 and TRBJ1-1; weak D call: TRBD1 (5 bases). The CDR3 runs to 15 residues. Germline values: CDR1 MDHEN, CDR2 SYDVKM. Trimming took off 4 bases at V and 3 bases at J, with 15 bases between the two ends. CDR3 in amino acids: CASSSGSRRDTEAFF. The CDR3 DNA is TGTGCCAGCAGTTCAGGGAGTCGGAGGGACACTGAAGCTTTCTTT.

The chain joins TRBV6-6 to TRBJ2-7, with 9 nucleotides matching TRBD1. CDR1 is MNHNY and CDR2 is SVGAGI in the germline V gene (reference sequence). V shed 0 bases, J shed 3 bases, and the junction held 6 bases outside the gene matches. The CDR3 covers 16 residues. DNA for the CDR3: TGTGCCAGCAGTTACTCAAGAGCGGGACAGGGCTACGAGCAGTACTTC. Protein product: CASSYSRAGQGYEQYF.

There are a few counts of this clone. The V gene is TRBV6-2 or TRBV6-3, the J gene TRBJ1-1; D might be TRBD1 (6 bases). The CDR3 extends over 16 amino acids. Germline CDR1 MNHEY, CDR2 SVGEGT. V was trimmed by 5 bases and J by 3 bases, leaving 19 bases between them. The CDR3 is CASSKKGVRLYTEAFF. As DNA, the CDR3 is TGTGCCAGCAGTAAAAAGGGGGTGCGGCTCTACACTGAAGCTTTCTTT.

The rearrangement joins TRBV28 to TRBJ1-2, with 9 nucleotides matching TRBD1. With 5 bases clipped from V and 0 bases from J, the junction kept 7 bases outside the gene matches. The V gene's germline CDR1 is MDHEN and CDR2 SYDVKM. CDR3 length equals 16 residues. CDR3 loop: CASSRDRDGANYGYTF. CDR3 nucleotides: TGTGCCAGCAGTCGGGACAGGGACGGGGCTAACTATGGCTACACCTTC.

The chain is built from TRBV9 and TRBJ2-7; 7 bases map to TRBD1. V was pared by 3 bases and J by 0 bases, with 9 bases of the junction left unmatched. The CDR3 spans 16 residues. CDR1 and CDR2 from the germline V gene are SGDLS and YYNGEE. The CDR3 protein is CASSETGTESSYEQYF. The CDR3 DNA reads as TGTGCCAGCAGCGAGACCGGGACAGAGAGCTCCTACGAGCAGTACTTC.

The genes are TRBV30 and TRBJ1-6; D is unclear. The CDR3 is 15 amino acids. In germline, CDR1 is GTSNPN, CDR2 SVGIG (reference sequence). Trimming left V 0 bases short and J 9 bases short, with 15 bases between. The CDR3 loop reads CAWSVRERVGSPLHF. CDR3 coding DNA: TGTGCCTGGAGTGTAAGAGAGCGCGTAGGTTCACCCCTCCACTTT. Looking up the rest from reference TRBV30 and TRBJ1-6 gives the full variable domain: SQTIHQWPATLVQPVGSPLSLECTVEGTSNPNLYWYRQAAGRGLQLLFYSVGIGQISSEVPQNLSASRPQDRQFILSSKKLLLSDSGFYLCAWSVRERVGSPLHFGNGTRLTVT.